This record concerns one TCR beta chain sequence. Its antigen is still unknown. These donors were members of the approximately 120-subject validation cohort, a group separate from the roughly 670-subject first cohort. The data belong to a study of cytomegalovirus exposure and HLA in healthy donors. Repertoires were generated with immunoSEQ multiplex PCR, while TCRdb's copy carries only in-frame clones and drops some. The table records about 190,000 clones, approximately 85% of them present only once. The CDR3 is 13 residues long. Trimming cost V 5 bases and J 7 bases; bases outside gene matches: 7. Germline V gene lookup returns CDR1 SGHVS and CDR2 FNYEAQ. Whole-study findings and limits: The listing of fewer than 200 TCR beta chains classed them as cytomegalovirus-associated. Most TCR sequences were uncommon, yet certain public TCRs appeared in many donors.

What was sequenced was PBMCs. The TCR originated in a woman younger than 30 in good health and CMV-seronegative. The chain couples TRBV7-6 to TRBJ2-7, with 8 positions matching TRBD1. The CDR3 coding sequence is TGTGCCAGCAGCGCCAGGACAGGGTCTGAGCAGTACTTC. Translation: CASSARTGSEQYF.